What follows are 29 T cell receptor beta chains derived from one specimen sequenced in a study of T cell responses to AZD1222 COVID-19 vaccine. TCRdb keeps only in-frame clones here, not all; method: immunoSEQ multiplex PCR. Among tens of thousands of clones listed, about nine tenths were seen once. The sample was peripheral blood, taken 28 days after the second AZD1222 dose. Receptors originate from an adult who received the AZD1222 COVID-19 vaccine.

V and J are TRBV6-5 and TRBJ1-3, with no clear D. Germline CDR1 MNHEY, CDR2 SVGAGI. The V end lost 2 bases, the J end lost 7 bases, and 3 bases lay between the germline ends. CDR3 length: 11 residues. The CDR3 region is CASSYGNTIYF. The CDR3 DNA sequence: TGTGCCAGCAGTTACGGGAACACCATATATTTT.

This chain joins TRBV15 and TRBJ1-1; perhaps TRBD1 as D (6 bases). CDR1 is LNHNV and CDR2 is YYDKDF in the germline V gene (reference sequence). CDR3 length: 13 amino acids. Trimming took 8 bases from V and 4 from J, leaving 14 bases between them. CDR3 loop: CATLQGFSTEAFF. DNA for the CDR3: TGTGCCACCCTACAGGGTTTCTCCACTGAAGCTTTCTTT.

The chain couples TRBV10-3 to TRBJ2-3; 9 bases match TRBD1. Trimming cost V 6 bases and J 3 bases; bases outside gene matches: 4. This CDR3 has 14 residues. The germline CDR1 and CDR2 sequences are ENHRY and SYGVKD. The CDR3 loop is CAISGQGRTDTQYF. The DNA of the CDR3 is TGTGCCATCAGCGGACAGGGGAGGACAGATACGCAGTATTTT.

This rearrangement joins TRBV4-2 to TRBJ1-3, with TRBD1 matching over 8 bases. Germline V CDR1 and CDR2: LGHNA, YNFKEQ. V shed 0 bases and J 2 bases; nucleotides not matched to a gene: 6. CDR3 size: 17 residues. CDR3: CASSQDPDRGTGNTIYF. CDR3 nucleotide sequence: TGTGCCAGCAGCCAAGATCCAGACAGGGGCACTGGAAACACCATATATTTT.

The CDR3 here is CASSKADQGPTDTQYF. The DNA for the CDR3 is TGTGCCAGCAGCAAAGCCGACCAGGGCCCCACAGATACGCAGTATTTT. The chain has TRBV21-1 and TRBJ2-3; TRBD1 is the table's D call, not checked against the DNA. TRBV21-1 is a pseudogene. The CDR3 is 16 residues long.

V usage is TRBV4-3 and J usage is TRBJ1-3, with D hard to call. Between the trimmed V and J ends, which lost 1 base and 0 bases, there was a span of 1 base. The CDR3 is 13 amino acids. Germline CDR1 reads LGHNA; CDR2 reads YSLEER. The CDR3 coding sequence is TGCGCCAGCAGCCAAGCCTCTGGAAACACCATATATTTT. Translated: CASSQASGNTIYF.

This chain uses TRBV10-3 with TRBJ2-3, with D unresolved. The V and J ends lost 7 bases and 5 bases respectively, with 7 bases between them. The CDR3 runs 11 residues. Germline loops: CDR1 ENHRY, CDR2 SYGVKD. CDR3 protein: CAITELDTQYF. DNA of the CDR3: TGTGCCATCACAGAGTTAGATACGCAGTATTTT.

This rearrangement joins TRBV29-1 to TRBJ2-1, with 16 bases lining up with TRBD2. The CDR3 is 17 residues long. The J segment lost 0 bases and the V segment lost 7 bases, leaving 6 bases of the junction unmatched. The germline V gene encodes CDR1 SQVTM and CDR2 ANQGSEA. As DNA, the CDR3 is TGCAGCGGATCGGGACTAGCGGGGGGGAGCTCCTACAATGAGCAGTTCTTC. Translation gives CSGSGLAGGSSYNEQFF.

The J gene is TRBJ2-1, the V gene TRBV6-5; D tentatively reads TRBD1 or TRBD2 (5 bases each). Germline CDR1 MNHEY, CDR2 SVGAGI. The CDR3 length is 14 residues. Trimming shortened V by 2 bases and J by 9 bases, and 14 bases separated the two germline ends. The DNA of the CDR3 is TGTGCCAGCAGTTACCCGGGACCGTCCGTTGAGCAGTTCTTC. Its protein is CASSYPGPSVEQFF.

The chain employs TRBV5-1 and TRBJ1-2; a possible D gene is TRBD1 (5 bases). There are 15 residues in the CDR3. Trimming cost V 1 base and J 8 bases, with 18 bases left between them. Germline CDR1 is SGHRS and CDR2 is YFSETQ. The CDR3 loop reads CASSLSSFAGNGYTF. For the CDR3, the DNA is TGCGCCAGCAGCTTGTCTTCATTCGCAGGGAACGGCTACACCTTC.

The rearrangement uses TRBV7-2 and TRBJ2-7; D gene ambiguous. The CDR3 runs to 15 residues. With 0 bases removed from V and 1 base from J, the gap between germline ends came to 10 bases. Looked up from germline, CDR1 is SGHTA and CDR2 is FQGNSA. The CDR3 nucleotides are TGTGCCAGCAGCTTAGCCCCAGGCGGTTCCTACGAGCAGTACTTC. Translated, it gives CASSLAPGGSYEQYF.

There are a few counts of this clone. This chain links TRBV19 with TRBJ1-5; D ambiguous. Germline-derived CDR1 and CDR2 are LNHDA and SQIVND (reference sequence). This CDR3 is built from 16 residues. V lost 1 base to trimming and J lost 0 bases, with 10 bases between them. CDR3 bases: TGTGCCAGTAGTATAGGGCTCAGTTATAGCAATCAGCCCCAGCATTTT. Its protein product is CASSIGLSYSNQPQHF.

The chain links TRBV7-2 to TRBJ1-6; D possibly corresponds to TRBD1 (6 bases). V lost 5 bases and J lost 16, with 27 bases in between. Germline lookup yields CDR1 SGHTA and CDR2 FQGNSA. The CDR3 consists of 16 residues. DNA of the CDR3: TGTGCCAGCAGCGGACGAGGGGGGGAGAATCTGTATAAACTCCACTTT. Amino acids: CASSGRGGENLYKLHF.

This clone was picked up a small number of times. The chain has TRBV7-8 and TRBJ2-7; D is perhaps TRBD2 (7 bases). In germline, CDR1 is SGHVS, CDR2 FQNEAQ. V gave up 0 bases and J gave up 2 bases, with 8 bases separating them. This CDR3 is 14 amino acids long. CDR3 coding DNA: TGTGCCAGCAGCTTAGCGGGGGGGCCCTACGAGCAGTACTTC. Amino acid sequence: CASSLAGGPYEQYF.

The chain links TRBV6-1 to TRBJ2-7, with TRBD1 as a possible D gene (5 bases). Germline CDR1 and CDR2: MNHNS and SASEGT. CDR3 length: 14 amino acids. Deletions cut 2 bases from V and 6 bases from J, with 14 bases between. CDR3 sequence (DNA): TGTGCCAGCAGTGAAAGTCTGGCAGGGATCGAGCAGTACTTC. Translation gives CASSESLAGIEQYF.

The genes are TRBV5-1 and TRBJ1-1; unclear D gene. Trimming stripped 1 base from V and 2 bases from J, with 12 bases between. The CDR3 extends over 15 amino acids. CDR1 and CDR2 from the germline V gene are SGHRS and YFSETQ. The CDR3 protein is CASSLRVALNTEAFF. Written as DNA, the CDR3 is TGCGCCAGCAGCTTGAGGGTGGCCCTAAACACTGAAGCTTTCTTT.

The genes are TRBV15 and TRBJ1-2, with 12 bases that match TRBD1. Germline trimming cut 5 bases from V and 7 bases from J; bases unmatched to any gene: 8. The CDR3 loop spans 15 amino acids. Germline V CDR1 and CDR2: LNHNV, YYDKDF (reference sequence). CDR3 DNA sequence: TGTGCCACCAGCCCACCCCGGGACAGGGGGCTTGGCTACACCTTC. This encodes CATSPPRDRGLGYTF.

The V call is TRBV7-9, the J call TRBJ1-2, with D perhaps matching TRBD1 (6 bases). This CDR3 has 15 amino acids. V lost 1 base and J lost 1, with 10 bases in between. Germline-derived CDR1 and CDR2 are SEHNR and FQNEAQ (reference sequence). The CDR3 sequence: CASSLVTGLNYGYTF. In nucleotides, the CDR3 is TGTGCCAGCAGCTTAGTGACAGGCCTTAACTATGGCTACACCTTC. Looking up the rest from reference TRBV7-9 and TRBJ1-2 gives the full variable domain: DTGVSQNPRHKITKRGQNVTFRCDPISEHNRLYWYRQTLGQGPEFLTYFQNEAQLEKSRLLSDRFSAERPKGSFSTLEIQRTEQGDSAMYLCASSLVTGLNYGYTFGSGTRLTVV.

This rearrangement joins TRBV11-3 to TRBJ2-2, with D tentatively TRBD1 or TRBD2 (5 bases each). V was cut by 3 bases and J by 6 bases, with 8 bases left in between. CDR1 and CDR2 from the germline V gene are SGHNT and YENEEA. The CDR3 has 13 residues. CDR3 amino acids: CASSLGEAGELFF. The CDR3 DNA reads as TGTGCCAGCAGCTTGGGGGAAGCCGGGGAGCTGTTTTTT.

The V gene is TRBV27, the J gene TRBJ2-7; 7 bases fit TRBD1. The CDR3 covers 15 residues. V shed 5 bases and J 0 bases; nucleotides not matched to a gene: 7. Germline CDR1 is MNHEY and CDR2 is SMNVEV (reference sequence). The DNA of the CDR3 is TGTGCCAGCAGTATCCGACAGGGTGGCTCCTACGAGCAGTACTTC. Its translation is CASSIRQGGSYEQYF.

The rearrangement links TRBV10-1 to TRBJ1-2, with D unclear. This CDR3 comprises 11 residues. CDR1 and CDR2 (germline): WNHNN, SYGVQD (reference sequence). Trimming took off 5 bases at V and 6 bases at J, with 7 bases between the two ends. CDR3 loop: CASSPINGYTF. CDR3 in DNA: TGCGCCAGCAGTCCCATTAATGGCTACACCTTC.

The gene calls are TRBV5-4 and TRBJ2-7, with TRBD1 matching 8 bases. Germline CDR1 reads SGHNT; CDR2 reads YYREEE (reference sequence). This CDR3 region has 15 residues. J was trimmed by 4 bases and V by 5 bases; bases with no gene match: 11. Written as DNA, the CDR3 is TGTGCCAGCAGTCAATCCGGACAGGGCCCTTACGAGCAGTACTTC. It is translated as CASSQSGQGPYEQYF.

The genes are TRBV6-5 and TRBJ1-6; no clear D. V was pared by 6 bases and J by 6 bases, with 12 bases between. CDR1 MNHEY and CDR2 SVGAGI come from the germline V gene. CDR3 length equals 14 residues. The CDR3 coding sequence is TGTGCCAGCAGAGGATGGCAGTTTAATTCACCCCTCCACTTT. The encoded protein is CASRGWQFNSPLHF.

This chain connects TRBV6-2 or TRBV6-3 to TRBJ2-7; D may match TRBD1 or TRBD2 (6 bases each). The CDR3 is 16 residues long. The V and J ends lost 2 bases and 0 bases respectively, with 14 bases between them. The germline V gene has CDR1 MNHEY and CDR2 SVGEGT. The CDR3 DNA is TGTGCCAGCAGTTACGGGCCGGGGGCTCGCTCCTACGAGCAGTACTTC. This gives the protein CASSYGPGARSYEQYF.

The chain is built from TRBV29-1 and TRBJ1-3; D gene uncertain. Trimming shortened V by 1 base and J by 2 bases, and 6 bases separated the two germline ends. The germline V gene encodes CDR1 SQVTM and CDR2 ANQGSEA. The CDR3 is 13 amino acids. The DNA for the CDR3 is TGCAGCGTTGAAGGGTCGACTGGAAACACCATATATTTT. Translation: CSVEGSTGNTIYF.

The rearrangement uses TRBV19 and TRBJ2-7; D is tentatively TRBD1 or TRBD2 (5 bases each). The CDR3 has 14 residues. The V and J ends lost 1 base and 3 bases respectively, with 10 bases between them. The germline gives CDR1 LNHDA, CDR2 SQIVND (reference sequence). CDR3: CASSIAGRDYEQYF. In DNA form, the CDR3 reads TGTGCCAGTAGTATAGCGGGACGGGACTACGAGCAGTACTTC. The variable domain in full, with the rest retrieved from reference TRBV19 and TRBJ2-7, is DGGITQSPKYLFRKEGQNVTLSCEQNLNHDAMYWYRQDPGQGLRLIYYSQIVNDFQKGDIAEGYSVSREKKESFPLTVTSAQKNPTAFYLCASSIAGRDYEQYFGPGTRLTVT.

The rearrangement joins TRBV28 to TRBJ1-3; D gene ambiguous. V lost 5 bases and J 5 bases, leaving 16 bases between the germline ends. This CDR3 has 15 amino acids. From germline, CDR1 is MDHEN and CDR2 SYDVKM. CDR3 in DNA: TGTGCCAGCAGTCCATCCCTACAGTACCGAAACACCATATATTTT. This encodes CASSPSLQYRNTIYF.

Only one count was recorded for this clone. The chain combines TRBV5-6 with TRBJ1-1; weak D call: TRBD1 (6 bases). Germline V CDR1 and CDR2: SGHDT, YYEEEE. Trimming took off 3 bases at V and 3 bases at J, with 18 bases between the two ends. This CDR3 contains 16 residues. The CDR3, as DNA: TGTGCCAGCAGCTGGACTTGGAGGGGGGCGGACACTGAAGCTTTCTTT. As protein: CASSWTWRGADTEAFF.

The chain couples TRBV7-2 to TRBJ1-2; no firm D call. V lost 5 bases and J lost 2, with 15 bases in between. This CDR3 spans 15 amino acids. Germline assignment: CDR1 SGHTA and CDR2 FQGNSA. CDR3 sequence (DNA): TGTGCCAGCAGCCAATCCGGATCGGGAAACTATGGCTACACCTTC. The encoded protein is CASSQSGSGNYGYTF.